This T cell receptor (beta chain) was sequenced in a study of shared clonotypes between healthy human individuals. Study outcomes and limitations: Several donors held approximately 4.6% of naive CD4 clonotypes in common.

Germline V CDR1 and CDR2: SGHRS, YFSETQ. V was pared by 2 bases and J by 5 bases, with 14 bases between. The CDR3 totals 14 residues. Assay execution proceeded at the deep level. The assay was immunoSEQ multiplex PCR, and TCRdb's table has in-frame clones only and misses some. The sample has approximately 500,000 clones, about 95% seen once; the top ten hold roughly 0.06%. About this clone itself: Its antigen is undetermined.

This chain links TRBV5-1 with TRBJ2-7; D uncertain. This clonotype originated in a woman aged 25 to 39 in good health. Material: naive CD4+ T cells sorted from blood. Regarding subset: CD45RA+ positively selected. CDR3 DNA: TGCGCCAGCAGCTTCGACCCGGGTCAGGACGAGCAGTACTTC. Translated, it gives CASSFDPGQDEQYF. Drawing the rest from reference TRBV5-1 and TRBJ2-7, the complete variable domain is KAGVTQTPRYLIKTRGQQVTLSCSPISGHRSVSWYQQTPGQGLQFLFEYFSETQRNKGNFPGRFSGRQFSNSRSEMNVSTLELGDSALYLCASSFDPGQDEQYFGPGTRLTVT.